Sequencing of this T cell receptor beta chain was carried out in a study of post-analysis software for immune sequencing data. cDNA libraries for TCR beta contained unique molecular identifiers. From the PCR reads, TCRdb called clonotypes with MiXCR, one entry per CDR3 protein. Of roughly 540,000 distinct CDR3 sequences listed, under 40% are singletons. As regards this clonotype: Its target is unknown.

This CDR3 region has 15 residues. Per germline, CDR1 SGHTA and CDR2 FQGNSA. After removal of 3 bases from V and 5 bases from J, the junction contained 4 bases not matched to a gene. Study observations and caveats: A handful of TRBV segments were significantly more frequent in patients than in controls. TRBV5-6, TRBV5-1 and TRBV20-1 were among these segments.

The sequencing sample was made of blood. V usage is TRBV7-2 and J usage is TRBJ2-1; 10 positions match TRBD2. The source is a girl younger than 18 with multiple sclerosis. CDR3 DNA sequence: TGTGCCAGCAGCTTTACTAGCGGGGAGCACAATGAGCAGTTCTTC. It codes for CASSFTSGEHNEQFF.